A selection of T cell receptor beta chains follows, all from one sample in a study of Ad26.COV2.S vaccination and SARS-CoV-2 variants. Generated by immunoSEQ multiplex PCR, the TCRdb table keeps only in-frame clones and is missing some. Of around 170,000 clones listed, around 88% are singletons. The specimen comprised peripheral blood, sampled after recovery from COVID-19. These TCRs come from a human donor who had recovered from COVID-19. CDR3s include the opening cysteine and the closing phenylalanine or tryptophan. Fields, in order: D gene, clone size, V gene, J gene, CDR3 DNA, CDR3 protein. A D gene is named only where the DNA matches it firmly. Size is stated for part of the rows, as once, few or many counts, or as a class when the clone is expanded.

-	-	TRBV2	TRBJ2-7	TGTGCCAGCAGTGACAGGGGTGGGATCGACGAGCAGTACTTC	CASSDRGGIDEQYF
TRBD1	-	TRBV3-1/TRBV3-2	TRBJ1-1	TGTGCCAGCAAGCGATCACAGGGGTCCGAAGCTTTCTTT	CASKRSQGSEAFF
TRBD1	-	TRBV2	TRBJ2-7	TGTGCCAGCAGTTGGGACAGTTTATACGAGCAGTACTTC	CASSWDSLYEQYF
TRBD2	-	TRBV2	TRBJ2-2	TGTGCCAGCAGTGGCGGACTAGCGAACACCGGGGAGCTGTTTTTT	CASSGGLANTGELFF
-	-	TRBV4-1	TRBJ1-6	TGCGCCAGCAGCCAGGGTTCACCCCTCCACTTT	CASSQGSPLHF
TRBD2	-	TRBV18	TRBJ2-3	TGTGCCAGCTCACCCCCGGGCGGGAGGAGGGCAGATACGCAGTATTTT	CASSPPGGRRADTQYF
-	-	TRBV2	TRBJ1-4	TGTGCCAGCGGCCGGGACGGGGCAAAACTGTTTTTT	CASGRDGAKLFF
-	-	TRBV7-3	TRBJ2-3	TGTGCCAGCAGCACTCACAGGGGGGGAATTAGCACAGATACGCAGTATTTT	CASSTHRGGISTDTQYF
-	-	TRBV7-8	TRBJ2-7	TGTGCCAGCGCTCTGGGGGGACAGCAGTACTTC	CASALGGQQYF
-	-	TRBV27	TRBJ2-7	TGTGCCAGCAGTTATCAAATTAGGCCTCGGGGGGCGCGGTACGAGCAGTACTTC	CASSYQIRPRGARYEQYF
TRBD1	-	TRBV19	TRBJ1-2	TGTGCCAGTAGTATCCCCGGGACAGGGGGCAGTATAGAGGGCTACACCTTC	CASSIPGTGGSIEGYTF
-	-	TRBV5-1	TRBJ1-3	TGCGCCAGCAGCTTGTCTGGGGACACTACATCTGGAAACACCATATATTTT	CASSLSGDTTSGNTIYF
-	-	TRBV10-3	TRBJ2-4	TGTGCCATCAGTGAGGCCGGGACTGGGGACATTCAGTACTTC	CAISEAGTGDIQYF
-	-	TRBV6-6	TRBJ2-3	TGTGCCGTCGCCACAGGGTTGAAAGATACGCAGTATTTT	CAVATGLKDTQYF
-	-	TRBV12-3/TRBV12-4	TRBJ2-1	TGTGCCAGCAGTTTAAGAGCCGGCGGTGAGCAGTTCTTC	CASSLRAGGEQFF
TRBD1	once	TRBV9	TRBJ1-2	TGTGCCAGCCCCAAATCCGGGACAGATGGCTACACCTTC	CASPKSGTDGYTF
TRBD1	-	TRBV7-9	TRBJ1-1	TGTGCCAGCAGCTCCCGACAGGGCACGAACACTGAAGCTTTCTTT	CASSSRQGTNTEAFF
-	once	TRBV29-1	TRBJ2-1	TGCAGCGTTGCGATGGCCCTGGAGCAGTTCTTC	CSVAMALEQFF
-	-	TRBV6-1	TRBJ2-7	TGTGCCAGCAGTGAAGTTGCGGGTCTCTCCTACGAGCAGTACTTC	CASSEVAGLSYEQYF
-	-	TRBV18	TRBJ1-1	TGTGCCAGCGCGCCATGGACAGCCGGCGGGAACACTGAAGCTTTCTTT	CASAPWTAGGNTEAFF
-	-	TRBV30	TRBJ2-7	TGTGCCTGGAGTGTACTCACCTACGAGCAGTACTTC	CAWSVLTYEQYF
-	-	TRBV2	TRBJ1-5	TGTGCCTTCTCGGACACGAGTAGCAATCAGCCCCAGCATTTT	CAFSDTSSNQPQHF
TRBD1	-	TRBV30	TRBJ1-2	TGTGCCTGGAGTGTTAACAGGGGGCGTAAAGTGAGGGGCTACACCTTC	CAWSVNRGRKVRGYTF
-	-	TRBV11-3	TRBJ1-1	TGTGCCAGCAGCTTAGGGGCAGGGGCGATGAACACTGAAGCTTTCTTT	CASSLGAGAMNTEAFF
TRBD1	-	TRBV15	TRBJ2-7	TGTGCCACCAGCAGAGACCGGACAGGGGGTTCTTACGAGCAGTACTTC	CATSRDRTGGSYEQYF
-	-	TRBV5-1	TRBJ2-3	TGCGCCAGCAGTTTAACTTCTAGCCTGGTCCCCGATACGCAGTATTTT	CASSLTSSLVPDTQYF
TRBD1	-	TRBV9	TRBJ2-7	TGTGCCAGCAGCGTGGCAGGGGGCTTCTACGAGCAGTACTTC	CASSVAGGFYEQYF
-	-	TRBV7-2	TRBJ2-4	TGTGCCAGCAGCTTGGGCCCCTACGACAGCTTCTCTTACATTCAGTACTTC	CASSLGPYDSFSYIQYF
-	-	TRBV10-3	TRBJ2-2	TGTGCCACCTCCCCACCCCGGGAGTCCGGGGAGCTGTTTTTT	CATSPPRESGELFF
TRBD2	once	TRBV19	TRBJ2-2	TGTGCCAGTAGTATCGTGGGAGGGGCCGGGGAGCTGTTTTTT	CASSIVGGAGELFF
-	once	TRBV25-1	TRBJ2-1	TGTGCCAGCAGTGAATACGGGGCTGGTGAGCAGTTCTTC	CASSEYGAGEQFF
-	-	TRBV7-6	TRBJ2-3	TGTGCCAGCAGCCCCGTCGGGGTGAACACAGATACGCAGTATTTT	CASSPVGVNTDTQYF
TRBD2	-	TRBV5-6	TRBJ2-3	TGTGCCAGCAGCCCCGAGCCTAGCGGGGGAGCCACAGATACGCAGTATTTT	CASSPEPSGGATDTQYF
TRBD2	-	TRBV9	TRBJ2-7	TGTGCCAGCAGCGAGAGAGGACTAGCGGGGGGGCTTAGAGACGAGCAGTACTTC	CASSERGLAGGLRDEQYF
-	-	TRBV5-1	TRBJ2-1	TGCGCCAGCAGCCTACTGATAGACGGGAACAATGAGCAGTTCTTC	CASSLLIDGNNEQFF
TRBD1	-	TRBV7-2	TRBJ1-2	TGTGCCAGCAGCCTATCAAGACAGGGGATCTATGGCTACACCTTC	CASSLSRQGIYGYTF
-	-	TRBV27	TRBJ2-1	TGTGCCAGCAGTTTACCGGGGGTTGAGCAGTTCTTC	CASSLPGVEQFF
-	-	TRBV4-1	TRBJ1-2	TGCGCCAGCAGCCAAGCGACCCGGACAGCAAACTATGGCTACACCTTC	CASSQATRTANYGYTF
TRBD1	-	TRBV27	TRBJ2-7	TGTGCCAGCAGTCGTCCGGGACAGGGGCTCTACGAGCAGTACTTC	CASSRPGQGLYEQYF
TRBD1	-	TRBV5-1	TRBJ1-5	TGCGCCAGCAGCATCTCAGGGGGCTCTCAGCCCCAGCATTTT	CASSISGGSQPQHF
-	-	TRBV27	TRBJ2-2	TGTGCCAGCAGTACCCTAGGTTCCGGGGAGCTGTTTTTT	CASSTLGSGELFF
-	-	TRBV9	TRBJ1-5	TGTGCCAGCAGCGTTACAGGGTTAAATCAGCCCCAGCATTTT	CASSVTGLNQPQHF